The sequence of this T cell receptor beta chain was determined in a study of cytomegalovirus exposure and HLA in healthy donors. Study-wide context: Earlier, roughly 180 million T cells were analyzed, and fewer than 120 million unique TCR beta sequences were found among them. Clustering assigned about four fifths of the approximately 400 genotyped donors to the Caucasian-associated ancestry cluster. General study results and limits: Later analysis revealed greater clonal expansion in HLA-associated TCR beta chains than in equally common others.

In the case of this clone: Its target is unknown.

The PCR contained 60 Vbeta and 13 Jbeta primers. Generated by immunoSEQ multiplex PCR, the TCRdb table keeps only in-frame clones and is missing some. This repertoire comprises roughly 200,000 clones; its ten largest clones make up about 1%. Source material: PBMCs. This receptor was taken from a girl aged 2-10 years in good health and CMV-seropositive.

The CDR3 DNA follows: TGTGCCAGCACCGCGACAGGGGTTAATGAAAAACTGTTTTTT. Encoded protein: CASTATGVNEKLFF. V and J are TRBV6-5 and TRBJ1-4, with 8 positions matching TRBD1. The junction had 5 bases not matched to a gene; V was cut back by 7 bases and J by 4 bases. This CDR3 spans 14 amino acids. Germline CDR1 is MNHEY and CDR2 is SVGAGI.